This T cell receptor (beta chain) was found in a study of blood T cell repertoires in COVID-19. Study-wide background: From the United States, Italy and Spain came samples of acute and convalescent COVID-19. T cells, B-cell-depleted T cells, or PBMCs provided the cDNA or gDNA that served as material.

The germline V gene has CDR1 MNHEY and CDR2 SVGEGT. The CDR3 contains 15 residues. Trimming pared 0 bases from V and 7 bases from J, leaving 16 bases between. Per the original data handling: Estimated nucleated cell counts came from reference gene primer amplification. The table came from immunoSEQ multiplex PCR; TCRdb's copy has only in-frame clones and leaves some out. The V and J calls and clone size were taken over from that table, and D and trimming were inferred from the DNA. The sample includes about 86,000 clones, approximately 88% seen only once; the top ten take roughly 30%. The sequencing sample was made of peripheral blood. The gene calls are TRBV6-2 or TRBV6-3 and TRBJ2-7; maybe TRBD2 (5 bases). The receptor's source is an elderly woman with active or convalescent COVID-19. In DNA form, the CDR3 reads TGTGCCAGCAGTTACTCACCCGGGAACCTGGGGGAGCAGTACTTC. This translates into CASSYSPGNLGEQYF.